The 19 T cell receptor beta chains listed next were all sequenced from one sample in a study of CD8+ T cells in alopecia areata. Treatment: oral pan-JAK inhibitor, 5-10 mg twice daily. Once RNA had been extracted, it was reverse transcribed into cDNA to act as the sequencing template. Sequenced by immunoSEQ multiplex PCR; TCRdb stores in-frame clones only, minus some. The sample lists some 190,000 clones, 60% occurring once. Specimen: CD4+ T cells sorted from blood, collected at week 24, from a patient treated with tofacitinib. These receptors originate from a human donor with alopecia areata.

The V call is TRBV4-1, the J call TRBJ2-3, with TRBD2 matching over 9 bases. V lost 0 bases and J lost 6; bases outside the gene matches: 13. The CDR3 sequence is 18 residues long. The germline CDR1 and CDR2 sequences are MGHRA and YSYEKL. The CDR3 sequence is CASSQDDKSSGVRDTQYF. CDR3 DNA: TGCGCCAGCAGCCAAGATGATAAGTCTAGCGGGGTGAGGGATACGCAGTATTTT.

V and J are TRBV19 and TRBJ2-1; 9 bases line up with TRBD2. The CDR3 covers 12 residues. J was trimmed by 10 bases and V by 6 bases; bases with no gene match: 4. CDR1 and CDR2 from the germline V gene are LNHDA and SQIVND (reference sequence). The CDR3 reads CASRSSGGEQFF. The CDR3 DNA is TGTGCCAGTAGATCGAGCGGGGGGGAGCAGTTCTTC.

This clone was found a few times. The chain links TRBV29-1 to TRBJ2-5; D might be TRBD1 or TRBD2, each matching 5 bases. Looked up from germline, CDR1 is SQVTM and CDR2 is ANQGSEA. The V and J ends lost 4 bases and 3 bases respectively, with 15 bases between them. The CDR3 length is 14 residues. Here the CDR3 reads CSVAIGTEKETQYF. The CDR3 bases are TGCAGCGTTGCGATCGGGACGGAGAAAGAGACCCAGTACTTC.

V gene TRBV4-3 combines with J gene TRBJ2-7; 7 bases align to TRBD1. This CDR3 comprises 16 residues. After removal of 1 base from V and 4 bases from J, the junction contained 10 bases not matched to a gene. Germline V lookup: CDR1 LGHNA, CDR2 YSLEER. CDR3 DNA: TGCGCCAGCAGCCAAGTCGTCCCGGGACAGCTATACGAGCAGTACTTC. It encodes CASSQVVPGQLYEQYF.

The sample holds a few counts of this clone. This CDR3 is also generated by other DNA sequences in the sample. CDR3 protein: CSVEGRRGTEAFF. In DNA form, the CDR3 reads TGCAGCGTTGAAGGCCGTCGTGGCACTGAAGCTTTCTTT. V usage is TRBV29-1 and J usage is TRBJ1-1; D not certain. V was shortened by 1 base and J by 4 bases, with 10 bases between the two germline ends. Germline values: CDR1 SQVTM, CDR2 ANQGSEA. The CDR3 covers 13 residues.

The rearrangement uses TRBV7-3 and TRBJ1-6, with 7 nucleotides matching TRBD1. J gave up 7 bases and V 4 bases, and 4 bases lay outside the gene matches. Germline V gives CDR1 SGHTA, CDR2 FQGTGA. The CDR3 loop spans 14 amino acids. As DNA, the CDR3 is TGTGCCAGCAGCTCAGGGACAGAGAATTCACCCCTCCACTTT. Protein product: CASSSGTENSPLHF. Full variable domain (outside the CDR3, taken from reference TRBV7-3 and TRBJ1-6): GAGVSQTPSNKVTEKGKYVELRCDPISGHTALYWYRQSLGQGPEFLIYFQGTGAADDSGLPNDRFFAVRPEGSVSTLKIQRTERGDSAVYLCASSSGTENSPLHFGNGTRLTVT.

Here the CDR3 DNA reads TGTGCCAGCAGCCTCGTACACGACAATGAGCAGTTCTTC. Encoded protein: CASSLVHDNEQFF. The V gene is TRBV7-3, the J gene TRBJ2-1, with D unclear. The germline CDR1 and CDR2 sequences are SGHTA and FQGTGA. V was clipped by 5 bases and J by 5 bases, with 10 bases between them. CDR3 size: 13 residues.

In its sample, this clone was seen a few times. The chain couples TRBV4-3 to TRBJ1-5, with 7 positions matching TRBD1. This CDR3 has 15 amino acids. Trimming took 0 bases from V and 6 from J; bases not matched to a gene: 5. Germline V gene data show CDR1 as LGHNA and CDR2 as YSLEER. The CDR3 DNA follows: TGCGCCAGCAGCCAAGATTTGCAGGGGGGTCAGCCCCAGCATTTT. It specifies CASSQDLQGGQPQHF.

This clone occurred a few times. The CDR3 DNA sequence: TGTGCCAGCAGGGACTCGAGCTCCTATAATTCACCCCTCCACTTT. Translation: CASRDSSSYNSPLHF. The rearrangement links TRBV6-5 to TRBJ1-6, with no clear D. This CDR3 region has 15 residues. Germline assignment: CDR1 MNHEY and CDR2 SVGAGI. Trimming shortened V by 6 bases and J by 0 bases, and 9 bases separated the two germline ends.

This chain uses TRBV2 with TRBJ2-7; 7 nucleotides line up with TRBD1. Germline loops: CDR1 SNHLY, CDR2 FYNNEI. This CDR3 is built from 12 residues. V was pared by 8 bases and J by 5 bases, with 6 bases of the junction left unmatched. CDR3 DNA: TGTGCCAGCGATAAGGGGGCTCACGAGCAGTACTTC. This encodes CASDKGAHEQYF.

V is TRBV30 and J is TRBJ2-2, with D maybe TRBD2 (5 bases). The CDR3 covers 12 residues. The germline V gene encodes CDR1 GTSNPN and CDR2 SVGIG (reference sequence). The CDR3 nucleotides are TGTGCGGCGGACTGGAACACCGGGGAGCTGTTTTTT. Amino acids: CAADWNTGELFF.

Turning to this clone: Since a much larger clone is just one base distant, this may be a read error. The gene calls are TRBV11-1 and TRBJ2-5; a weak D match, TRBD1 (5 bases). The better agreement between TRBJ2-7 and the DNA end casts doubt on the J call. This CDR3 region has 11 residues. Germline V gene data show CDR1 as SGHAT and CDR2 as FQDESV (reference sequence). CDR3 in DNA: TGTGCCAGCAGCCCAGGGTACGAGCAGTACTTC. It specifies CASSPGYEQYF.

J is TRBJ2-3 and V is TRBV2; maybe TRBD2 (5 bases). CDR1 SNHLY and CDR2 FYNNEI come from the germline V gene. The ends were cut back, 8 bases at V and 6 bases at J, with 15 bases in the middle. The CDR3 runs 13 residues. CDR3 sequence: CASLLVTTDTQYF. The CDR3 DNA sequence: TGTGCCAGCCTACTAGTAACAACCGATACGCAGTATTTT.

The chain joins TRBV29-1 to TRBJ1-1, with no clear D. Trimming left V 6 bases short and J 0 bases short, with 11 bases between. This CDR3 has 13 amino acids. From germline, CDR1 is SQVTM and CDR2 ANQGSEA. CDR3 DNA: TGCAGCGTCTCGCAGGTTTTGAACACTGAAGCTTTCTTT. This codes for CSVSQVLNTEAFF. Filled out from reference TRBV29-1 and TRBJ1-1, the complete variable domain reads SAVISQKPSRDICQRGTSLTIQCQVDSQVTMMFWYRQQPGQSLTLIATANQGSEATYESGFVIDKFPISRPNLTFSTLTVSNMSPEDSSIYLCSVSQVLNTEAFFGQGTRLTVV.

This chain joins TRBV29-1 and TRBJ2-2, with D perhaps assigned TRBD1 or TRBD2 (6 bases each). The CDR3 consists of 14 residues. CDR1 and CDR2 (germline): SQVTM, ANQGSEA. The ends were cut back, 4 bases at V and 3 bases at J, with 12 bases in the middle. The CDR3 DNA reads as TGCAGCGTTGCTCACAGGGAGGACACCGGGGAGCTGTTTTTT. Protein: CSVAHREDTGELFF.

The J gene is TRBJ1-1, the V gene TRBV2, with 9 bases aligning to TRBD1. The CDR3 has 12 residues. V lost 7 bases to trimming and J lost 11 bases; unmatched junction nucleotides: 8. Germline CDR1 and CDR2: SNHLY and FYNNEI. Here the CDR3 DNA reads TGTGCCAGCACTGGGACAGGGTTAGGGGCTTTCTTT. It translates to CASTGTGLGAFF. Using reference TRBV2 and TRBJ1-1 for the parts outside the CDR3, the full variable domain is EPEVTQTPSHQVTQMGQEVILRCVPISNHLYFYWYRQILGQKVEFLVSFYNNEISEKSEIFDDQFSVERPDGSNFTLKIRSTKLEDSAMYFCASTGTGLGAFFGQGTRLTVV.

The chain uses TRBV30 and TRBJ1-2; D perhaps matches TRBD1 (5 bases). The CDR3 is 12 amino acids. V shed 3 bases and J shed 8 bases, with 13 bases lying between them. From germline, CDR1 is GTSNPN and CDR2 SVGIG (reference sequence). CDR3 nucleotides: TGTGCCTGGAGACAGCAGGGTCGGGGCTACACCTTC. It yields the protein CAWRQQGRGYTF. The complete variable domain, with remaining parts taken from reference TRBV30 and TRBJ1-2, reads SQTIHQWPATLVQPVGSPLSLECTVEGTSNPNLYWYRQAAGRGLQLLFYSVGIGQISSEVPQNLSASRPQDRQFILSSKKLLLSDSGFYLCAWRQQGRGYTFGSGTRLTVV.

The V call is TRBV29-1, the J call TRBJ2-7; TRBD2 matches 7 bases. V gave up 3 bases and J gave up 4 bases; unmatched junction bases: 9. Germline lookup yields CDR1 SQVTM and CDR2 ANQGSEA. This CDR3 has 14 residues. The CDR3 sequence: CSVEASGKPYEQYF. The CDR3, as DNA: TGCAGCGTTGAGGCTAGCGGAAAACCTTACGAGCAGTACTTC.

V and J are TRBV2 and TRBJ1-5; no clear D gene. V was shortened by 2 bases and J by 4 bases, with 6 bases between the two germline ends. The CDR3 has 13 residues. The germline CDR1 and CDR2 sequences are SNHLY and FYNNEI. Here the CDR3 DNA reads TGTGCCAGCAGTGAAACCTGGAATCAGCCCCAGCATTTT. Protein: CASSETWNQPQHF.